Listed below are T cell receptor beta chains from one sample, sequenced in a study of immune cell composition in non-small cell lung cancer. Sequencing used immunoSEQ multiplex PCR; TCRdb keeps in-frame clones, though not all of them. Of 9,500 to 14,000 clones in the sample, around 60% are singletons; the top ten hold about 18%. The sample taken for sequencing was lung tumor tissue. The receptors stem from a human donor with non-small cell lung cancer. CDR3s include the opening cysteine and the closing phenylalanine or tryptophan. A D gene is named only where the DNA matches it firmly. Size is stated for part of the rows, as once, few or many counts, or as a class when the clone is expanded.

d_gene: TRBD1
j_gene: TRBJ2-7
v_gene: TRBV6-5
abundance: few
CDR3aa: CASSAPDRASYEQYF
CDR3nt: TGTGCCAGCAGTGCGCCGGACAGGGCATCCTACGAGCAGTACTTC

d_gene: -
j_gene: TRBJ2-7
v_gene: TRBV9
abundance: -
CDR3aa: CASSVGGLAYEQYF
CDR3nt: TGTGCCAGCAGCGTAGGGGGACTTGCCTACGAGCAGTACTTC

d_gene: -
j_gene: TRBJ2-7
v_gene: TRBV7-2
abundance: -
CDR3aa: CASSRNPLYEQYF
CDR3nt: TGTGCCAGCAGCCGTAATCCACTCTACGAGCAGTACTTC

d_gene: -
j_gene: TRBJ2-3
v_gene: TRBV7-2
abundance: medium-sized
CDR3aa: CASSLSGRSPDTQYF
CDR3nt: TGTGCCAGCAGCTTAAGTGGGAGGAGCCCAGATACGCAGTATTTT

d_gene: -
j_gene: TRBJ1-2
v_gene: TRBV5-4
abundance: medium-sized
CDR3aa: CASSLWQARVRYGYTF
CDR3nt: TGTGCCAGCAGCTTGTGGCAGGCGAGGGTCAGGTATGGCTACACCTTC

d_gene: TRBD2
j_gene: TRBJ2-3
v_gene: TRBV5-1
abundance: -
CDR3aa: CASSLALAGGPQDTQYF
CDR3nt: TGCGCCAGCAGCTTGGCCCTAGCGGGAGGGCCGCAAGATACGCAGTATTTT

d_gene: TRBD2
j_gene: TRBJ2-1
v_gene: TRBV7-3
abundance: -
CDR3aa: CASSVSSGSSYNEQFF
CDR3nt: TGTGCCAGCAGCGTTTCTAGCGGGAGTTCCTACAATGAGCAGTTCTTC

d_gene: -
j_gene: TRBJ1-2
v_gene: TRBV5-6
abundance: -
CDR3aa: CASSLYGTWEYYGYTF
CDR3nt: TGTGCCAGCAGCTTGTATGGGACTTGGGAGTACTATGGCTACACCTTC

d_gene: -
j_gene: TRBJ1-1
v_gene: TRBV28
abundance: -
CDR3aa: CASSLGGGPFTEAFF
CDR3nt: TGTGCCAGCAGTTTAGGTGGGGGCCCATTCACTGAAGCTTTCTTT

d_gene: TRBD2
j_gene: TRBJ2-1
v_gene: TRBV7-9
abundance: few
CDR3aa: CASSSLLAGAVGEQFF
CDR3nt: TGTGCCAGCAGCTCCCTACTAGCGGGGGCGGTCGGTGAGCAGTTCTTC

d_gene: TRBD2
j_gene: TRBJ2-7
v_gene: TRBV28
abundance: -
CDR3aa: CASRTAGGRPDEQYF
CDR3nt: TGTGCCAGCAGAACGGCAGGCGGGAGGCCGGACGAGCAGTACTTC

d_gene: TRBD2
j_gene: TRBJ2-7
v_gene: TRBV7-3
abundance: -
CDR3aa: CASSPSGASSYEQYF
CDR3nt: TGTGCCAGCAGCCCTAGCGGAGCCAGCTCCTACGAGCAGTACTTC

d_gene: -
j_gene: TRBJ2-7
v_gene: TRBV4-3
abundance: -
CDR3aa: CASSQEGGNEQYF
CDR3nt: TGCGCCAGCAGCCAAGAGGGGGGAAACGAGCAGTACTTC

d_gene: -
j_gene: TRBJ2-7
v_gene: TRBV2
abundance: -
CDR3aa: CASSEALTATSYEQYF
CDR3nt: TGTGCCAGCAGTGAAGCGCTTACAGCAACCTCCTACGAGCAGTACTTC

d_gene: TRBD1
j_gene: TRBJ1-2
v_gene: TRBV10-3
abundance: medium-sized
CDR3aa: CAISIDRGGGYTF
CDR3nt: TGTGCCATCAGTATCGACAGGGGGGGTGGCTACACCTTC

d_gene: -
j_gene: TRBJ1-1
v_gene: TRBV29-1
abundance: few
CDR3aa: CSADQGWDTEAFF
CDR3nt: TGCAGCGCGGATCAGGGTTGGGACACTGAAGCTTTCTTT

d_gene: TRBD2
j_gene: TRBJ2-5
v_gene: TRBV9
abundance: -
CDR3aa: CASSVGTTSLQETQYF
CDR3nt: TGTGCCAGCAGCGTCGGGACTACATCATTACAAGAGACCCAGTACTTC

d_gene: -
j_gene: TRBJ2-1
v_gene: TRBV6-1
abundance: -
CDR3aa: CASSEWGSRGQFF
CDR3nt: TGTGCCAGCAGTGAATGGGGAAGCAGGGGGCAGTTCTTC

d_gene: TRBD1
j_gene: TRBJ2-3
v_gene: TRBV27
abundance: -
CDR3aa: CASSLSEPGQGYLDTQYF
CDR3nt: TGTGCCAGCAGTTTATCCGAACCGGGACAGGGCTATTTAGATACGCAGTATTTT

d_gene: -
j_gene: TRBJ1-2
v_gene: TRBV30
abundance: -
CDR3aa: CAWSVLTGANGYTF
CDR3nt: TGTGCCTGGAGTGTACTAACAGGAGCTAATGGCTACACCTTC

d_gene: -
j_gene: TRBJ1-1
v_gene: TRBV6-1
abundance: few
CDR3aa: CASSDGRGYTEAFF
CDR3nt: TGTGCCAGCAGTGACGGCAGGGGCTACACTGAAGCTTTCTTT

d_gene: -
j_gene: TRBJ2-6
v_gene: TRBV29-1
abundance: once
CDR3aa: CSVATGANVLTF
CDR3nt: TGCAGCGTTGCAACTGGGGCCAACGTCCTGACTTTC

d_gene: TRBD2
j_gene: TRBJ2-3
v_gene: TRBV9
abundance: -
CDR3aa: CASTPIWTSGTDTQYF
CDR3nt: TGTGCCAGCACTCCAATTTGGACTAGCGGCACAGATACGCAGTATTTT

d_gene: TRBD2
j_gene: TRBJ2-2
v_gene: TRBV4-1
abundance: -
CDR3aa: CASSQGLAGVTGELFF
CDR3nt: TGCGCCAGCAGCCAAGGACTAGCGGGAGTAACCGGGGAGCTGTTTTTT

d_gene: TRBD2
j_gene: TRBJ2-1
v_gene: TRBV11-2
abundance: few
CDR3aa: CASSPQASGSGSEQFF
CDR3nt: TGTGCCAGCAGCCCGCAGGCTAGCGGGAGCGGGAGTGAGCAGTTCTTC

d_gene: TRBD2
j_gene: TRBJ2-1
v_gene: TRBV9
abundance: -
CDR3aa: CATLTSGRSFPEQFF
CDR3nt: TGTGCCACCTTGACTAGCGGGAGGTCATTTCCCGAGCAGTTCTTC

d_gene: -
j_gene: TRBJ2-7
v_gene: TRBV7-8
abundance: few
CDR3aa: CASSLNRAYEQYF
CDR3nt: TGTGCCAGCAGCTTAAACAGAGCCTACGAGCAGTACTTC

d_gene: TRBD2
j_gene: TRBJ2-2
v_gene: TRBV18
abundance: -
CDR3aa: CASSPGLAGGSTGELFF
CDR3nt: TGTGCCAGCTCACCGGGACTAGCGGGAGGGAGCACCGGGGAGCTGTTTTTT

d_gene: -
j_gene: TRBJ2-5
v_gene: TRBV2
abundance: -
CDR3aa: CASSVAGTQETQYF
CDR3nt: TGTGCCAGCAGTGTAGCAGGGACTCAAGAGACCCAGTACTTC

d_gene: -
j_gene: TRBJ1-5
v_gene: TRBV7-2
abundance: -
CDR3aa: CASSISLNQPQHF
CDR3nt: TGTGCCAGCAGCATCAGTTTGAATCAGCCCCAGCATTTT

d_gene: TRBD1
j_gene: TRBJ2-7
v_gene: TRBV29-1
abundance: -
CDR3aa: CSVLTGGAYEQYF
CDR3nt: TGCAGCGTCCTGACAGGGGGCGCGTACGAGCAGTACTTC

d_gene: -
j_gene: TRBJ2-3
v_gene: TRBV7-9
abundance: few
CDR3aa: CASSLVSTDTQYF
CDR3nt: TGTGCCAGCAGCTTAGTCTCCACAGATACGCAGTATTTT

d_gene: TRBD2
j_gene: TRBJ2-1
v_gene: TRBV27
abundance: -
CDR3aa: CASSPLGSGGYNEQFF
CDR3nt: TGTGCCAGCAGTCCCCTTGGTAGCGGGGGGTACAATGAGCAGTTCTTC

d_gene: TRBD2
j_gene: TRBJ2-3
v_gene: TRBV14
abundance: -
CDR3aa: CASSQVGTSGRWPFTDTQYF
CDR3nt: TGTGCCAGCAGCCAGGTCGGGACTAGCGGGAGATGGCCTTTCACAGATACGCAGTATTTT

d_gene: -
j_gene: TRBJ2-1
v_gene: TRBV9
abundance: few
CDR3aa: CASSVAPTNNEQFF
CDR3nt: TGTGCCAGCAGCGTAGCTCCTACTAACAATGAGCAGTTCTTC

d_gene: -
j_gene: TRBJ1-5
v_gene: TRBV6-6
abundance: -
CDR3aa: CASSLNRSNQPQHF
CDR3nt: TGTGCCAGCAGTCTAAATAGAAGTAATCAGCCCCAGCATTTT

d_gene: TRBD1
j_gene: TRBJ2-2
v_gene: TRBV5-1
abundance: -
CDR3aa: CASSPGTGGASGELFF
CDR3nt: TGCGCCAGCAGCCCGGGGACAGGGGGCGCGTCCGGGGAGCTGTTTTTT

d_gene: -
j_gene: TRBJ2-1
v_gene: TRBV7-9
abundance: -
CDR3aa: CASSLSQGKTEQFF
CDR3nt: TGTGCCAGCAGCTTAAGTCAGGGAAAGACTGAGCAGTTCTTC

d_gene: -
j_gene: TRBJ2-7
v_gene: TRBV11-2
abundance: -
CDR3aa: CASSLNPSPTYEQYF
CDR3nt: TGTGCCAGCAGCTTAAATCCTAGCCCGACCTACGAGCAGTACTTC

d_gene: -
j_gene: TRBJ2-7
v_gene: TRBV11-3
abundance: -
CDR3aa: CASSLALTDPSYEQYF
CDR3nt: TGTGCCAGCAGCTTAGCTTTGACAGATCCTTCCTACGAGCAGTACTTC

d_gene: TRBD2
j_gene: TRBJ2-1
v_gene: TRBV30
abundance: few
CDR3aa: CAWSREGEQFF
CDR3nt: TGTGCCTGGAGTAGGGAGGGTGAGCAGTTCTTC

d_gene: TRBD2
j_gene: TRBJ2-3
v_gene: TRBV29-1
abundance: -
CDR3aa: CSVGSLAGGTDTQYF
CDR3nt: TGCAGCGTTGGTTCTCTAGCGGGAGGCACAGATACGCAGTATTTT

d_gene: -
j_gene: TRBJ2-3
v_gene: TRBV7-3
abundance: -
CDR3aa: CASSLTGGSTQYF
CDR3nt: TGTGCCAGCAGCTTAACTGGGGGGAGTACGCAGTATTTT

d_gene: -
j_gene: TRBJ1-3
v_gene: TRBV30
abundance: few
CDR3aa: CAWSPGTLSGNTIYF
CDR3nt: TGTGCCTGGAGTCCTGGGACTCTCTCTGGAAACACCATATATTTT

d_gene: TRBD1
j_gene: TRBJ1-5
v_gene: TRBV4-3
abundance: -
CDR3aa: CASSPGQGSNQPQHF
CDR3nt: TGCGCCAGCAGCCCGGGACAGGGTAGCAATCAGCCCCAGCATTTT

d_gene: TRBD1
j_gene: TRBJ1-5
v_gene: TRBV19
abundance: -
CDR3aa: CASSPRQGAGNQPQHF
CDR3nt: TGTGCCAGTAGTCCACGACAGGGGGCAGGCAATCAGCCCCAGCATTTT

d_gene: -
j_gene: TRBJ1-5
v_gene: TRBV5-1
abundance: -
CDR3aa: CASSLGGLNQPQHF
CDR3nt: TGCGCCAGCAGCTTGGGAGGGCTCAATCAGCCCCAGCATTTT

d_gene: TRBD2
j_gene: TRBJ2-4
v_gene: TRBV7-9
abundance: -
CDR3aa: CASSPRADGRKNIQYF
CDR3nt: TGTGCCAGCAGCCCCAGGGCTGACGGGAGGAAAAACATTCAGTACTTC

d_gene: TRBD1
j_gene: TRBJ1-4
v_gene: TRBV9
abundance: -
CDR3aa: CASSVGGGGLTNEKLFF
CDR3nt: TGTGCCAGCAGCGTAGGAGGGGGCGGGTTAACTAATGAAAAACTGTTTTTT